The 7 T cell receptor beta chains given below trace back to one sample, sequenced in a study of identical twins. TCRdb used MiXCR to reprocess the 5' RACE reads, holding one entry per CDR3 protein. In the table there are approximately 600,000 distinct CDR3 sequences, 9.6% of which are singletons. These data are also associated with another study on yellow fever vaccine responses in identical twins.

Sequenced material: PBMCs. These receptors were obtained from a woman between 18 and 30 years old in good health.

This clonotype was observed a handful of times. The chain uses TRBV6-1 and TRBJ2-3, with D perhaps TRBD1 or TRBD2 (6 bases each). V dropped 7 bases and J dropped 2 bases, with 19 bases sitting between them. The germline V gene encodes CDR1 MNHNS and CDR2 SASEGT. The CDR3 is made up of 16 amino acids. CDR3 sequence reads: CASNPRRGALTDTQYF. The CDR3 DNA is TGTGCCAGCAATCCCAGAAGGGGGGCACTCACAGATACGCAGTATTTT.

This clonotype was found a few times. This chain joins TRBV7-8 and TRBJ2-5; 7 bases are shared with TRBD2. This CDR3 is built from 15 residues. V shed 1 base, J shed 5 bases, and the junction held 7 bases outside the gene matches. Germline loops: CDR1 SGHVS, CDR2 FQNEAQ. The CDR3 bases are TGTGCCAGCAGCTTAGATGCGGGAGTATTGGAGACCCAGTACTTC. Encoded protein: CASSLDAGVLETQYF.

This clonotype has a handful of counts. This rearrangement joins TRBV21-1 to TRBJ2-7; TRBD1, the D gene given by the table, was not confirmed from the DNA. TRBV21-1 is classified as a pseudogene. The CDR3 is 13 residues long. Here the CDR3 reads CASSSRRKDEQYF. In DNA form, the CDR3 reads TGTGCCAGCAGCTCCCGACGCAAGGACGAGCAGTACTTC.

This clonotype was detected ten times or more. The chain couples TRBV20-1 to TRBJ1-6, with 8 bases aligning to TRBD1. The CDR3 contains 14 residues. Germline CDR1 and CDR2: DFQATT and SNEGSKA (reference sequence). J lost 10 bases, V lost 6 bases, and 11 bases had no gene match. CDR3 region: CSAGTGQAGSPLHF. The CDR3 DNA is TGCAGTGCCGGCACGGGACAGGCGGGATCACCCCTCCACTTT.

The chain is built from TRBV18 and TRBJ1-5, with D maybe TRBD1 (5 bases). Germline assignment: CDR1 KGHSH and CDR2 LQKENI. V lost 1 base and J lost 5, with 9 bases in between. This CDR3 is 14 amino acids long. The CDR3 DNA follows: TGTGCCAGCTCACCACAGGGGTCGGATCAGCCCCAGCATTTT. The encoded protein is CASSPQGSDQPQHF.

V is TRBV7-8 and J is TRBJ2-1; tentatively, D is TRBD2 (6 bases). V was clipped by 5 bases and J by 0 bases, with 20 bases between them. CDR1 SGHVS and CDR2 FQNEAQ come from the germline V gene. This CDR3 is 18 amino acids long. For the CDR3, the DNA is TGTGCCAGCAGCCCCTCTGGGGGGAAGGCAAGCTCCTACAATGAGCAGTTCTTC. This sequence encodes CASSPSGGKASSYNEQFF.

The V gene is TRBV30, the J gene TRBJ1-5, with a tentative D call TRBD1 (5 bases). CDR1 is GTSNPN and CDR2 is SVGIG in the germline V gene (reference sequence). V was cut by 4 bases and J by 5 bases, with 18 bases left in between. The CDR3 is 15 residues long. CDR3 sequence (DNA): TGTGCCTGGACCTTGGGGGGAAGATTGCATCAGCCCCAGCATTTT. It translates to CAWTLGGRLHQPQHF.